These 21 T cell receptor beta chains were sequenced from one sample in a study of T-cell memory formation after mild COVID-19. TCRdb analysed the 5' RACE reads with MiXCR anew, one entry per CDR3 protein. The sample holds about 390,000 distinct CDR3 sequences, about 21% seen once. The sample taken for sequencing was PBMCs or a T cell subset sorted from them (not recorded which). All receptors derive from an adult woman who had mild COVID-19 (a few samples of this study predate the infection). Cell type and time point are not known.

The CDR3 loop is CASSFGAGVNFPTDTQYF. Written as DNA, the CDR3 is TGTGCCAGCAGTTTCGGAGCGGGAGTTAACTTCCCGACAGATACGCAGTATTTT. The rearrangement links TRBV6-5 to TRBJ2-3; 8 bases align to TRBD2. Germline V CDR1 and CDR2: MNHEY, SVGAGI. The junction had 15 bases not matched to a gene; V was cut back by 4 bases and J by 3 bases. The CDR3 has 18 residues.

V is TRBV29-1 and J is TRBJ2-6, with 8 positions matching TRBD1. Germline trimming cut 6 bases from V and 0 bases from J; bases unmatched to any gene: 4. Per the germline V gene, CDR1 is SQVTM and CDR2 is ANQGSEA. This CDR3 has 15 amino acids. The CDR3 region is CSVTGAVSGANVLTF. The CDR3 DNA reads as TGCAGCGTGACAGGGGCCGTCTCTGGGGCCAACGTCCTGACTTTC. The full variable domain, completed using reference TRBV29-1 and TRBJ2-6, is SAVISQKPSRDICQRGTSLTIQCQVDSQVTMMFWYRQQPGQSLTLIATANQGSEATYESGFVIDKFPISRPNLTFSTLTVSNMSPEDSSIYLCSVTGAVSGANVLTFGAGSRLTVL.

The rearrangement uses TRBV4-1 and TRBJ2-7; tentative D call: TRBD1 (5 bases). The germline V gene encodes CDR1 MGHRA and CDR2 YSYEKL. V lost 0 bases and J lost 3, with 21 bases in between. This CDR3 contains 18 residues. The CDR3 here is CASSQDFPDSFFDYEQYF. DNA for the CDR3: TGCGCCAGCAGCCAAGATTTTCCCGACAGCTTCTTTGACTACGAGCAGTACTTC.

The rearrangement uses TRBV7-9 and TRBJ2-1; the D is unclear. CDR3 size: 12 residues. CDR1 is SEHNR and CDR2 is FQNEAQ in the germline V gene (reference sequence). V was clipped by 4 bases and J by 6 bases, with 7 bases between them. The chain's CDR3 is CASSSLANEQFF. DNA for the CDR3: TGTGCCAGCAGCTCCTTGGCCAATGAGCAGTTCTTC.

This clonotype was observed a handful of times. This sequence joins TRBV7-2 and TRBJ1-6; 9 bases are a match to TRBD1. The CDR3 consists of 15 residues. Germline V gives CDR1 SGHTA, CDR2 FQGNSA. The V and J ends lost 4 bases and 19 bases, in that order; junction bases with no gene match: 17. CDR3 in amino acids: CASSSTRLLQGAAHF. The DNA for the CDR3 is TGTGCCAGCAGCTCAACACGTCTGCTACAGGGGGCCGCGCACTTT.

The rearrangement links TRBV3-1 to TRBJ1-2; D is perhaps TRBD1 (5 bases). Germline V gene sequence: CDR1 LGHDT, CDR2 YNNKEL (reference sequence). The V and J ends lost 1 base and 9 bases respectively, with 21 bases between them. The CDR3 consists of 16 residues. The CDR3 region has the DNA TGTGCCAGCAGCCAAGTAACAGGAATCCGCCCAGGTAGCTACACCTTC. Its protein is CASSQVTGIRPGSYTF.

The chain joins TRBV20-1 to TRBJ2-7; 7 bases fit TRBD1. Unmatched junction bases numbered 10, after V lost 5 bases and J lost 0 bases. Looked up from germline, CDR1 is DFQATT and CDR2 is SNEGSKA (reference sequence). The length of the CDR3 is 15 residues. The CDR3 sequence: CSAWAGTASSYEQYF. CDR3 DNA sequence: TGCAGTGCTTGGGCCGGGACAGCGAGCTCCTACGAGCAGTACTTC.

The chain carries TRBV15 and TRBJ1-5; D is unresolved. V lost 3 bases, J lost 3 bases, and 9 bases lay in between. CDR1 is LNHNV, CDR2 YYDKDF, per germline (reference sequence). The CDR3 extends over 14 amino acids. CDR3 sequence: CATSRGQSNQPQHF. The CDR3, as DNA: TGTGCCACCAGCAGGGGCCAGTCCAATCAGCCCCAGCATTTT.

The gene calls are TRBV7-9 and TRBJ2-1; D possibly corresponds to TRBD2 (6 bases). This CDR3 is built from 13 residues. The V gene's germline CDR1 is SEHNR and CDR2 FQNEAQ (reference sequence). Trimming took 5 bases from V and 8 from J, leaving 13 bases between them. The CDR3 nucleotides read TGTGCCAGCAGCCTCCGGAGGGACGATGAGCAGTTCTTC. This sequence encodes CASSLRRDDEQFF.

The rearrangement joins TRBV6-5 to TRBJ2-1; either TRBD1 or TRBD2 may fit D (6 bases each). Germline V gene sequence: CDR1 MNHEY, CDR2 SVGAGI. Trimming removed 0 bases from V and 7 bases from J, with 16 bases in between. The CDR3 has 16 residues. The CDR3 protein is CASSYSIPRGRNEQFF. In DNA form, the CDR3 reads TGTGCCAGCAGTTACTCGATCCCGAGGGGGAGGAATGAGCAGTTCTTC.

This clonotype was recorded a few times. The J gene is TRBJ2-7, the V gene TRBV12-3 or TRBV12-4; D remains ambiguous. CDR3 length: 14 amino acids. The V and J ends lost 6 bases and 5 bases respectively, with 17 bases between them. The CDR3 DNA follows: TGTGCCAGCAGCCGACGGGCCTCAGAAAACGAGCAGTACTTC. Translation gives CASSRRASENEQYF.

This rearrangement joins TRBV6-5 to TRBJ2-5; 10 positions agree with TRBD2. V shed 5 bases, J shed 4 bases, and the junction held 4 bases outside the gene matches. Germline CDR1 reads MNHEY; CDR2 reads SVGAGI. The CDR3 spans 14 residues. The CDR3 here is CASSQRGGRETQYF. Here the CDR3 DNA reads TGTGCCAGCAGTCAGCGGGGGGGCCGAGAGACCCAGTACTTC.

The CDR3 DNA is TGTGCCAGCAGGTCCCGTCGAGCCAAAAACATTCAGTACTTC. Translated: CASRSRRAKNIQYF. The rearrangement uses TRBV6-5 and TRBJ2-4; D remains unclear. Trimming took 6 bases from V and 0 from J, leaving 9 bases between them. The CDR3 sequence is 14 residues long. The germline V gene has CDR1 MNHEY and CDR2 SVGAGI.

The CDR3: CASSPRGGNSYEQYF. CDR3 bases: TGCGCCAGCAGCCCACGCGGGGGTAACTCCTACGAGCAGTACTTC. V usage is TRBV4-1 and J usage is TRBJ2-7; the match to TRBD2 covers 7 bases. CDR1 and CDR2 (germline): MGHRA, YSYEKL. The CDR3 spans 15 residues. Trimming at V came to 4 bases and at J to 0 bases, leaving 6 bases not matched to a gene.

This clonotype was picked up a small number of times. V and J are TRBV24-1 and TRBJ2-7; possibly TRBD1 for D (6 bases). From germline, CDR1 is KGHDR and CDR2 SFDVKD. The ends were cut back, 7 bases at V and 2 bases at J, with 14 bases in the middle. The CDR3 length is 14 residues. CDR3 in DNA: TGTGCCACCAGCGCTCGGGACACAACCTACGAGCAGTACTTC. Translating it yields CATSARDTTYEQYF.

The J gene is TRBJ1-2, the V gene TRBV6-2 or TRBV6-3, with 9 bases aligning to TRBD1. CDR1 and CDR2 (germline): MNHEY, SVGEGT. The CDR3 has 18 amino acids. After removal of 6 bases from V and 0 bases from J, the junction contained 14 bases not matched to a gene. The CDR3 DNA sequence: TGTGCCAGCAGCCGCCGGGACAGGGCGCGAAGGACTAACTATGGCTACACCTTC. This encodes CASSRRDRARRTNYGYTF.

This clonotype has a count of ten or more. Written as DNA, the CDR3 is TGTGCCAGCAGTCTCTGGACGGGAGATTCACCCCTCCACTTT. Translating gives CASSLWTGDSPLHF. V usage is TRBV12-3 or TRBV12-4 and J usage is TRBJ1-6; D is unclear. This CDR3 is built from 14 residues. Trimming removed 5 bases from V and 8 bases from J, with 13 bases in between.

In this sample, this clonotype turned up a few times. The V call is TRBV7-2, the J call TRBJ2-3; 8 bases match TRBD1. The germline V gene has CDR1 SGHTA and CDR2 FQGNSA. After removal of 5 bases from V and 5 bases from J, the junction contained 9 bases not matched to a gene. The CDR3 is 15 residues long. CDR3 in DNA: TGTGCCAGCAGCCGCGTGGGGACAGGTGGAGATACGCAGTATTTT. The encoded protein is CASSRVGTGGDTQYF.

The sample holds a few counts of this clonotype. The chain couples TRBV6-5 to TRBJ2-7; TRBD2 aligns across 9 bases. V lost 7 bases and J lost 4; bases outside the gene matches: 8. The CDR3 runs 14 residues. Germline lookup yields CDR1 MNHEY and CDR2 SVGAGI. The CDR3 here is CASTYSGSKYEQYF. The CDR3, as DNA: TGTGCCAGCACCTATAGCGGGAGTAAGTACGAGCAGTACTTC.

V gene TRBV24-1 combines with J gene TRBJ1-1; D not certain. Trimming cost V 2 bases and J 7 bases, with 10 bases left between them. Germline V gene lookup returns CDR1 KGHDR and CDR2 SFDVKD. This CDR3 is built from 13 residues. DNA of the CDR3: TGTGCCACCAGTGATTCCGGGCCAGGTGAAGCTTTCTTT. This gives the protein CATSDSGPGEAFF.

This clonotype was detected a few times. The rearrangement uses TRBV7-2 and TRBJ1-4; 10 bases line up with TRBD1. V trimming: 1 base; J trimming: 8 bases; junction bases outside the gene matches: 10. The CDR3 extends over 17 amino acids. Germline-derived CDR1 and CDR2 are SGHTA and FQGNSA. The CDR3, as DNA: TGTGCCAGCAGCTTAGGGGTGACAGGGGGCTCGGAGGAAAAACTGTTTTTT. This sequence encodes CASSLGVTGGSEEKLFF.